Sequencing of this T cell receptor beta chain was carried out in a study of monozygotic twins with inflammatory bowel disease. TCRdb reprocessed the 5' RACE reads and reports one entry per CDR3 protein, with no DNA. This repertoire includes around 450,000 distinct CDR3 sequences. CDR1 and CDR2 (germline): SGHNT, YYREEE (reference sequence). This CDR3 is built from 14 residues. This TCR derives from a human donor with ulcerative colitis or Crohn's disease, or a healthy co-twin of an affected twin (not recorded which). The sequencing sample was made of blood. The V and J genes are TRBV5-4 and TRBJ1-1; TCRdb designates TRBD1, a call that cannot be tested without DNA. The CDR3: CASSSPGRDTEAFF.